This TCR beta chain was documented in a study of blood T cell repertoires in COVID-19. Study at large: The United States, Italy and Spain were the sources of the acute and convalescent COVID-19 samples. PBMCs, B-cell-depleted T cells, or T cells were the source of the cDNA or gDNA that made up the material.

The table came from immunoSEQ multiplex PCR; TCRdb's copy has only in-frame clones and leaves some out. This sample has about 200,000 clones, with about nine tenths found just once. The CDR3 is 14 amino acids. Germline V gives CDR1 MNHEY, CDR2 SVGAGI. V was pared by 6 bases and J by 7 bases, with 18 bases between. Participants came from about two dozen US areas, aged roughly 18 to 90 years. The TCR was taken from a woman under 40 with acute COVID-19. Material for sequencing was PBMCs or T cells enriched from blood (not recorded which). The J gene is TRBJ1-1, the V gene TRBV6-5; no definite D call. CDR3 coding DNA: TGTGCCAGCAGAGTTACGACAAGGTTATATGAAGCTTTCTTT. It is translated as CASRVTTRLYEAFF.